This T cell receptor (beta chain) was sequenced for a study of response to subunit inactivated influenza vaccine. This CDR3 has 14 residues. The germline CDR1 and CDR2 sequences are MGHRA and YSYEKL. V dropped 1 base and J dropped 2 bases, with 7 bases sitting between them. Each CDR3 protein gets one entry after TCRdb re-called the RT-PCR reads with MiXCR. The sample yields roughly 570,000 distinct CDR3 sequences, over 10% seen once. The source was PBMCs from blood, collected roughly 47 days after vaccination. The V gene is TRBV4-1, the J gene TRBJ2-3; D might be TRBD2 (5 bases). This sequence was found in a man aged 45-65 years who received an inactivated influenza vaccine. The CDR3 is CASSQVGITDTQYF. CDR3 in DNA: TGCGCCAGCAGCCAAGTCGGGATCACAGATACGCAGTATTTT.